The 16 T cell receptor beta chains reported below all come from one sample, sequenced in a study of cytomegalovirus exposure and HLA in healthy donors. The table came from immunoSEQ multiplex PCR; TCRdb's copy has only in-frame clones and leaves some out. The sample contains a few hundred thousand clones, 70% to 90% of which appear only once. Material for sequencing was PBMCs. Every receptor here comes from a woman between 18 and 29 years old in good health and CMV-seronegative.

The chain combines TRBV6-5 with TRBJ1-5; D gene unclear. V lost 2 bases to trimming and J lost 4 bases, with 6 bases between them. The CDR3 covers 13 residues. From germline, CDR1 is MNHEY and CDR2 SVGAGI. CDR3 amino acids: CASSYEQNQPQHF. The CDR3 nucleotides are TGTGCCAGCAGTTACGAGCAAAATCAGCCCCAGCATTTT.

The chain carries TRBV9 and TRBJ2-1, with TRBD2 identical over 7 bases. Germline V gene lookup returns CDR1 SGDLS and CDR2 YYNGEE. V dropped 0 bases and J dropped 0; count of bases not matched to a gene: 12. CDR3 size: 19 residues. CDR3 loop: CASSVVASGIKSSYNEQFF. CDR3 nucleotides: TGTGCCAGCAGCGTAGTGGCTAGCGGAATTAAGAGCTCCTACAATGAGCAGTTCTTC.

The chain is built from TRBV29-1 and TRBJ2-2, with 12 bases lining up with TRBD2. In germline, CDR1 is SQVTM, CDR2 ANQGSEA. CDR3 size: 16 residues. With V trimmed by 7 bases and J by 0 bases, 6 bases remained unmatched. CDR3 protein: CSARASGRANTGELFF. CDR3 in DNA: TGCAGCGCCCGGGCTAGCGGGAGGGCGAACACCGGGGAGCTGTTTTTT.

The chain carries TRBV27 and TRBJ2-1; a weak D match, TRBD1 (6 bases). Trimming took off 2 bases at V and 6 bases at J, with 8 bases between the two ends. This CDR3 contains 13 residues. CDR1 MNHEY and CDR2 SMNVEV come from the germline V gene (reference sequence). CDR3 residues: CASSLTGFNEQFF. As DNA, the CDR3 is TGTGCCAGCAGTTTAACAGGGTTCAATGAGCAGTTCTTC.

This clone came up many times. The sample contains more than one DNA sequence encoding this CDR3. The rearrangement links TRBV2 to TRBJ1-5; TRBD1 is a possible D gene (5 bases). The CDR3 covers 13 residues. CDR1 SNHLY and CDR2 FYNNEI come from the germline V gene. Between the trimmed V and J ends, which lost 6 bases and 0 bases, there was a span of 6 bases. The CDR3 here is CASSRDSNQPQHF. CDR3 in DNA: TGTGCCAGCAGCAGGGATAGCAATCAGCCCCAGCATTTT.

V usage is TRBV7-3 and J usage is TRBJ2-1; no clear D gene. The CDR3 is 13 amino acids. CDR1 SGHTA and CDR2 FQGTGA come from the germline V gene. With 1 base removed from V and 6 bases from J, the gap between germline ends came to 7 bases. The CDR3 reads CASSLSTFNEQFF. CDR3 nucleotides: TGTGCCAGCAGCTTAAGCACTTTCAATGAGCAGTTCTTC. Full variable domain (outside the CDR3, taken from reference TRBV7-3 and TRBJ2-1): GAGVSQTPSNKVTEKGKYVELRCDPISGHTALYWYRQSLGQGPEFLIYFQGTGAADDSGLPNDRFFAVRPEGSVSTLKIQRTERGDSAVYLCASSLSTFNEQFFGPGTRLTVL.

The CDR3 reads CAISESSPGDEKLFF. In DNA, the CDR3 is TGTGCCATCAGTGAGTCTTCCCCGGGGGATGAAAAACTGTTTTTT. The rearrangement joins TRBV10-3 to TRBJ1-4; possible D gene TRBD1, 5 bases. Germline values: CDR1 ENHRY, CDR2 SYGVKD. The V and J ends lost 0 bases and 6 bases respectively, with 11 bases between them. The CDR3 contains 15 residues.

The V and J genes are TRBV9 and TRBJ2-2, with 11 nucleotides matching TRBD2. The V gene's germline CDR1 is SGDLS and CDR2 YYNGEE. Losses at the gene ends were 0 bases for V and 6 bases for J; bases not matched to a gene: 7. The CDR3 is 17 residues long. CDR3 amino acids: CASSVGLLAGDPGELFF. For the CDR3, the DNA is TGTGCCAGCAGCGTAGGTCTACTAGCGGGAGACCCCGGGGAGCTGTTTTTT.

This clone was detected once. The J gene is TRBJ2-5, the V gene TRBV7-8; perhaps TRBD2 as D (6 bases). Germline loops: CDR1 SGHVS, CDR2 FQNEAQ. V was pared by 8 bases and J by 5 bases, with 18 bases between. The CDR3 is 14 residues long. CDR3 amino acids: CASGGVDTIETQYF. In DNA, the CDR3 is TGTGCCAGCGGAGGGGTGGACACAATCGAGACCCAGTACTTC.

J is TRBJ1-5 and V is TRBV5-4; perhaps TRBD1 as D (6 bases). Germline V gene data show CDR1 as SGHNT and CDR2 as YYREEE (reference sequence). V was clipped by 5 bases and J by 6 bases, with 18 bases between them. This CDR3 contains 15 residues. CDR3 bases: TGTGCCAGCAGTCCCGGCGGGCAGGGGCCTCAGCCCCAGCATTTT. Translating gives CASSPGGQGPQPQHF.

J is TRBJ2-7 and V is TRBV4-2, with TRBD1 matching over 9 bases. Per germline, CDR1 LGHNA and CDR2 YNFKEQ. The CDR3 has 15 amino acids. V shed 2 bases and J 4 bases; nucleotides not matched to a gene: 6. The CDR3 is CASSQTDRGAYEQYF. The CDR3 DNA is TGTGCCAGCAGCCAAACCGACAGGGGGGCGTACGAGCAGTACTTC.

J is TRBJ2-5 and V is TRBV20-1, with 9 nucleotides matching TRBD1. From germline, CDR1 is DFQATT and CDR2 SNEGSKA (reference sequence). CDR3 length equals 11 residues. The V and J ends lost 6 bases and 14 bases, in that order; junction bases with no gene match: 10. CDR3 coding DNA: TGCAGTGCCAACGACAGGGGGAGGCTCTACTTC. Amino acids: CSANDRGRLYF.

The V gene is TRBV7-2, the J gene TRBJ1-1; perhaps TRBD1 as D (5 bases). Germline lookup yields CDR1 SGHTA and CDR2 FQGNSA. Between the trimmed V and J ends, which lost 4 bases and 1 base, there was a span of 10 bases. The CDR3 consists of 14 residues. The CDR3 protein is CASSWGHTNTEAFF. CDR3 bases: TGTGCCAGCAGCTGGGGCCACACGAACACTGAAGCTTTCTTT.

The gene calls are TRBV25-1 and TRBJ2-1, with D unclear. Trimming stripped 5 bases from V and 7 bases from J, with 12 bases between. Germline-derived CDR1 and CDR2 are MGHDK and SYGVNS. The CDR3 is 13 amino acids. CDR3 in DNA: TGTGCCAGCAGTTCGGCAAGCGATAATGAGCAGTTCTTC. Its protein is CASSSASDNEQFF.

The chain is built from TRBV11-1 and TRBJ2-3; the match to TRBD2 covers 7 bases. Germline assignment: CDR1 SGHAT and CDR2 FQDESV (reference sequence). The CDR3 has 18 residues. V lost 1 base to trimming and J lost 0 bases; unmatched junction nucleotides: 10. The CDR3 is CASSLGPLWRESTDTQYF. The CDR3 DNA follows: TGTGCCAGCAGCTTAGGGCCTCTTTGGCGGGAGAGCACAGATACGCAGTATTTT.

This chain uses TRBV27 with TRBJ1-2, with D maybe TRBD1 (6 bases). With 6 bases removed from V and 7 bases from J, the gap between germline ends came to 15 bases. This CDR3 is built from 13 residues. CDR1 is MNHEY, CDR2 SMNVEV, per germline (reference sequence). The CDR3 here is CASRPGGRTGYTF. In nucleotides, the CDR3 is TGTGCCAGCAGACCGGGGGGCAGGACTGGCTACACCTTC.